This paragraph reports one T cell receptor (beta chain). This entry comes from a study of control samples from healthy donors and cancer patients. CDR3 size: 14 residues. The V end lost 4 bases, the J end lost 7 bases, and 13 bases lay between the germline ends. The germline V gene encodes CDR1 SNHLY and CDR2 FYNNEI. Only in-frame clones appear in the TCRdb table, and some are missing; sequencing was by immunoSEQ multiplex PCR. The sample has tens of thousands of clones; 75% to 85% are singletons. This receptor was identified in a man in his 60s in good health. The sequencing input was blood. The chain is built from TRBV2 and TRBJ2-2; perhaps D is TRBD1 or TRBD2 (5 bases each). As DNA, the CDR3 is TGTGCCAGCAGTGTGGGACCCTTGGTCGGGGAGCTGTTTTTT. Amino acids: CASSVGPLVGELFF.